The source of this T cell receptor (beta chain) is a study of shared clonotypes between healthy human individuals. Study summary: Donors were a couple of women and a few men aged 18 to 49. Broader study findings: Relative to their counterparts shared across all four donors, non-shared clonotypes exhibited diminished generation probabilities.

In the case of this clone: Its antigen is undetermined. One end of the junction is discordant with germline, which a read error may explain.

CDR3 length: 10 residues. Germline CDR1 MDHEN, CDR2 SYDVKM. Deep was the level used in running the assay. Some clones are missing from TCRdb's copy, which holds only in-frame ones; the method was immunoSEQ multiplex PCR. The sample holds some 2.3 million clones; approximately 95% are singletons and the top ten take under 0.45%. The chain couples TRBV28 to TRBJ1-2; 8 nucleotides align to TRBD1. Sequenced material: naive CD4+ T cells from PBMCs. Sample subset: CD45RA+ positively selected. The sequence came from a man aged 18-30 years in good health. Some clones in this sample may be carry-over from other donors' samples. The CDR3 DNA reads as TGTGCCAGCAGGGACAGGGAGGAATTCTTC. It yields the protein CASRDREEFF.